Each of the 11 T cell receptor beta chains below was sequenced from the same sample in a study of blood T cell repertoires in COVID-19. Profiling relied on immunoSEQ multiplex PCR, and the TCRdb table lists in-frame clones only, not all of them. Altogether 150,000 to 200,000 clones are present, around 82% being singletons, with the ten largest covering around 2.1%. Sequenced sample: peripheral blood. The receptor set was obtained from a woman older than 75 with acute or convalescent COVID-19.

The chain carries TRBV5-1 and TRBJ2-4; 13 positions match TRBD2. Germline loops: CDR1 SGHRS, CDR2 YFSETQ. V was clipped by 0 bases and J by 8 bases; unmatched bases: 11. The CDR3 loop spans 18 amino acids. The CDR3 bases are TGCGCCAGCAGCTTGGCTTGGGGACTAGCGGGAAGGGAGGACATTCAGTACTTC. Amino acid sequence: CASSLAWGLAGREDIQYF.

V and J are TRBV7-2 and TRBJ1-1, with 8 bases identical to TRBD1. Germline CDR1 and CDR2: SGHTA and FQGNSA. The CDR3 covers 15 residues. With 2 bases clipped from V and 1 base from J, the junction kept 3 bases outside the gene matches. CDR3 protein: CASSLYRGKNTEAFF. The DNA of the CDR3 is TGTGCCAGCAGCTTATACAGGGGGAAGAACACTGAAGCTTTCTTT.

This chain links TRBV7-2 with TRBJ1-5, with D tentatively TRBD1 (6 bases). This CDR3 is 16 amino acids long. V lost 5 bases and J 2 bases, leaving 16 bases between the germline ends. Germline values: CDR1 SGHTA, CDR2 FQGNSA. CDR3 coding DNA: TGTGCCAGCAGCCCTCTCCCACAGGGCGGCAATCAGCCCCAGCATTTT. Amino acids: CASSPLPQGGNQPQHF.

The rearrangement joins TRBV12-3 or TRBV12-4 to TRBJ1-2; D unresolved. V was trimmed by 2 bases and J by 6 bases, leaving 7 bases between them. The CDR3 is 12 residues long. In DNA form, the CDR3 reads TGTGCCAGCAGTTTATTCAGGCATGGCTACACCTTC. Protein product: CASSLFRHGYTF.

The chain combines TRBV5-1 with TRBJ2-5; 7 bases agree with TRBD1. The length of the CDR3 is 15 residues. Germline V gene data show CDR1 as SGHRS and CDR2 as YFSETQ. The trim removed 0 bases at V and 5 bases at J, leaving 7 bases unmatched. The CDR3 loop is CASSLDGTEWETQYF. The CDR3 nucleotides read TGCGCCAGCAGCTTGGACGGGACAGAGTGGGAGACCCAGTACTTC.

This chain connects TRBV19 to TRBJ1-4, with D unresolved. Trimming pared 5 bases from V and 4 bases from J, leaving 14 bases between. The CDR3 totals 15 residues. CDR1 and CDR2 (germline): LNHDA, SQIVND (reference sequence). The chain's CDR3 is CASSLPAALNEKLFF. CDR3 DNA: TGTGCCAGTAGTCTTCCCGCGGCCCTTAATGAAAAACTGTTTTTT.

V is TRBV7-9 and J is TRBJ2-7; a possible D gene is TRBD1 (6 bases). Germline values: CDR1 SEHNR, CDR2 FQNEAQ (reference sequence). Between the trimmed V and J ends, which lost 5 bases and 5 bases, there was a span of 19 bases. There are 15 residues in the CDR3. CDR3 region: CASSLDRNNLHEQYF. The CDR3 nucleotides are TGTGCCAGCAGCCTTGACAGGAACAACCTCCACGAGCAGTACTTC.

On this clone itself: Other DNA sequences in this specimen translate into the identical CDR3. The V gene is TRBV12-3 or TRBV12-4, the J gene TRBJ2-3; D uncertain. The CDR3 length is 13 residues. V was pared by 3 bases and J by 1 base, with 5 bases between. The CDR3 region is CASSFPGTDTQYF. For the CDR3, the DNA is TGTGCCAGCAGTTTTCCGGGCACAGATACGCAGTATTTT.

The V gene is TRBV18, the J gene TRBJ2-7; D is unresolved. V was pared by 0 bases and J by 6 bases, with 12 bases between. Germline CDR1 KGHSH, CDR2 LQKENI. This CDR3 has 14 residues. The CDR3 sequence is CASSPPVPKSEQYF. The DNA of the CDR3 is TGTGCCAGCTCACCACCTGTCCCTAAAAGCGAGCAGTACTTC.

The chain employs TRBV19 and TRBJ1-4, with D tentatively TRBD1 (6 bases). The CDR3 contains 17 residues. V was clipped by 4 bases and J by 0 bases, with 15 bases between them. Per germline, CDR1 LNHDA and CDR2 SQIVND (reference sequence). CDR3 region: CASSTQDSHATNEKLFF. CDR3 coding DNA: TGTGCCAGTAGTACTCAGGACAGCCATGCAACTAATGAAAAACTGTTTTTT.

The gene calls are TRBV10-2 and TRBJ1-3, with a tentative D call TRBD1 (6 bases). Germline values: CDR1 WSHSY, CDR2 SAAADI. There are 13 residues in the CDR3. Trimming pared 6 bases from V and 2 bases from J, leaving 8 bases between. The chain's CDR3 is CASRQGPGNTIYF. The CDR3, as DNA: TGCGCCAGCAGACAGGGACCTGGAAACACCATATATTTT.